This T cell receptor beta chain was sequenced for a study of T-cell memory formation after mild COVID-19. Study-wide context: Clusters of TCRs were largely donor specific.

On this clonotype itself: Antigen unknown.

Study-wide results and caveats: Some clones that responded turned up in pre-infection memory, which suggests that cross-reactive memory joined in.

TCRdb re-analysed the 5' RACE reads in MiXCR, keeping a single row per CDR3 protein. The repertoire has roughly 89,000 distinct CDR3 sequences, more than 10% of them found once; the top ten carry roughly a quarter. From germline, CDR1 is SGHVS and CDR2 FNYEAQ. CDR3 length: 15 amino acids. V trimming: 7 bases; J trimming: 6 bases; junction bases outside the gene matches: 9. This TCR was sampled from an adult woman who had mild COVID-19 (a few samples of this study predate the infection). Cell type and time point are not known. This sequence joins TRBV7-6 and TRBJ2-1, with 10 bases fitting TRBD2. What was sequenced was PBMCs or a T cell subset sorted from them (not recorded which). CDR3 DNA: TGTGCCAGCACCCAGTGGGCTAGCGGGAGCAATGAGCAGTTCTTC. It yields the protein CASTQWASGSNEQFF.